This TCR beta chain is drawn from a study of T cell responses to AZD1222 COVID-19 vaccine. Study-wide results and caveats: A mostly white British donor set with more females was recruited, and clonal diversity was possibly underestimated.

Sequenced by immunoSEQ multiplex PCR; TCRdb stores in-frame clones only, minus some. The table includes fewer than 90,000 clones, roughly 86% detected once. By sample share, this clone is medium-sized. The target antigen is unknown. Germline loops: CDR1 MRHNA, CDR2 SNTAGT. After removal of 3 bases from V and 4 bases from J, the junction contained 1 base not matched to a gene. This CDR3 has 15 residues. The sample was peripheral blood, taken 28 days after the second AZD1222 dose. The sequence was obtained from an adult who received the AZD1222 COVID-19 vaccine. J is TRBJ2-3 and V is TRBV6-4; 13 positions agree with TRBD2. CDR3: CASSELAGGADTQYF. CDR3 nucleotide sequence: TGTGCCAGCAGTGAACTAGCGGGGGGGGCAGATACGCAGTATTTT.